The clone carrying this T cell receptor beta chain was recorded at least ten times. Antigen specificity is unknown. TCRdb re-called the PCR reads with MiXCR, one entry per CDR3 protein. The sample has 35,000 or so distinct CDR3 sequences, 15% to 20% seen once. CDR3 size: 15 residues. V lost 0 bases and J 4 bases, leaving 12 bases between the germline ends. Germline V gives CDR1 SGHDT, CDR2 YYEEEE. This sample is part of a study of molecular identifiers for immune sequencing clone quantification. Overall study findings and caveats: Under 1% of molecules in naive cells, but over 99% of effector molecules, belonged to clones above 20 RNA copies.

This TCR derives from a human donor in good health. Some libraries in this study had Jurkat cell RNA spiked in. Sequenced: naive CD8+ T cells from blood, with Jurkat cell RNA spiked in. Subset noted: FACS-sorted CD8+CD4-CCR7+CD45RA+ naive T cells. The chain has TRBV5-6 and TRBJ2-3; D is possibly TRBD2 (5 bases). The CDR3 is CASSLEWGVADTQYF. CDR3 in DNA: TGTGCCAGCAGCTTGGAATGGGGAGTCGCAGATACGCAGTATTTT.